The text below deals with one TCR beta chain. In this sample, this clone turned up a few times. Which antigen it targets is not known. Base qualities are missing; no much larger clone stands one base away. The same CDR3 is also encoded by other DNA sequences in this sample. This specimen comes from a study of cytomegalovirus exposure and HLA in healthy donors (dated by TCRdb to 2017 to 2019). Regarding the complete study: A later analysis indicated that the roughly 120 validation repertoires were generated on the platform also employed for the approximately 700 repertoires of the first cohort. The aim of the study was to test whether cataloging public T cell receptors could identify signatures of past pathogen exposure. Along with the approximately 700-subject first cohort, a separate validation cohort of over a hundred different subjects was used. The study combined high-throughput TCR immunosequencing, statistical association of individual TCRs with disease status, and machine learning to predict cytomegalovirus infection status. General conclusions and limits of the study: Across donors, most TCR sequences were observed very rarely, whereas some public TCRs were present in many individuals. The study listed 164 TCR beta chains as associated with cytomegalovirus. According to the authors, the approach could potentially be generalized to other disease states and immunological phenotypes. A few of the identified cytomegalovirus-associated TCR beta chains were confirmed in vitro to be specific for cytomegalovirus antigens. Subsequent analysis determined that TCRs grouped into clusters in the first cohort also showed a tendency toward co-occurrence across the 120 or so validation repertoires, and 85% to 95% of cluster scores exceeded 0. The classifier was reported to diagnose cytomegalovirus status with high specificity and sensitivity in both the original cohort and the validation cohort. A later analysis lacked HLA typing for the validation cohort, so it scored co-occurrence in that cohort across all 130 or so repertoires.

The CDR3 runs 13 residues from the cysteine to the phenylalanine. The DNA shown is the 39-base CDR3, in frame from base 1. CDR1 LGHNA and CDR2 YNFKEQ were looked up in the germline V gene. At the junction V is shortened by 0 bases and J by 2 bases, with 5 bases in between. Donors formed part of the validation cohort, which comprised 120 subjects and was distinct from the first cohort of several hundred subjects. Libraries were prepared through the immunoSEQ multiplex PCR assay. Processing in the source paper ran as follows. A statistical classification framework was built for diagnosing cytomegalovirus status from the catalog of TCR beta chain sequences. TCRdb took this table from immuneACCESS and kept in-frame rearrangements with V and J called. Such tables lack part of the clones; where checked against another copy, unresolved V genes explain under half of the gap, and the rest is unexplained. The V and J calls and clone size were taken over from that table, and D and trimming were inferred from the DNA. A total of around 180,000 clones appear in this sample, 75% to 90% of them only once. The ten largest clones represent under 7.5% of the sample.

The chain was built from TRBV4-2 and TRBJ2-7; the D gene cannot be resolved reliably. Input material: PBMCs. This TCR came from a man aged 18 to 30 in good health and CMV-seropositive. The CDR3 protein: CASSQDRTYEQYF. The nucleotide sequence reads as follows: TGTGCCAGCAGCCAAGACAGAACCTACGAGCAGTACTTC.